Reported below is one TCR beta chain. Its antigen remains unknown. The data derive from a study of T cell repertoires in cytomegalovirus infection. Study-wide context: Indicated by public TCR beta signatures were CMV infection and matching HLA type.

Via MiXCR, TCRdb re-called the reads, giving one row per CDR3 protein. The table shows about 570,000 distinct CDR3 sequences, with approximately 40% occurring only once. In germline, CDR1 is LGHNA, CDR2 YNFKEQ. CDR3 length: 15 amino acids. V gave up 4 bases and J gave up 6 bases; unmatched junction bases: 5. Study results and caveats: Cumulated frequencies of public TCR beta families served to identify carriers of CMV plus the relevant HLA. In two of eight donors, the top clonotype was HLA-C-restricted CMV-specific.

V is TRBV4-2 and J is TRBJ2-3; TRBD2 matches 12 bases. This receptor was taken from a human donor in good health (CMV status not recorded). Some clones in this sample may be carry-over from other donors' samples. Here the sequenced sample was cultured PBMCs, taken from culture after CMV antigen stimulation. This chain's CDR3 is CASSPILAGGDTQYF. For the CDR3, the DNA is TGTGCCAGCAGCCCTATACTAGCGGGGGGTGATACGCAGTATTTT.